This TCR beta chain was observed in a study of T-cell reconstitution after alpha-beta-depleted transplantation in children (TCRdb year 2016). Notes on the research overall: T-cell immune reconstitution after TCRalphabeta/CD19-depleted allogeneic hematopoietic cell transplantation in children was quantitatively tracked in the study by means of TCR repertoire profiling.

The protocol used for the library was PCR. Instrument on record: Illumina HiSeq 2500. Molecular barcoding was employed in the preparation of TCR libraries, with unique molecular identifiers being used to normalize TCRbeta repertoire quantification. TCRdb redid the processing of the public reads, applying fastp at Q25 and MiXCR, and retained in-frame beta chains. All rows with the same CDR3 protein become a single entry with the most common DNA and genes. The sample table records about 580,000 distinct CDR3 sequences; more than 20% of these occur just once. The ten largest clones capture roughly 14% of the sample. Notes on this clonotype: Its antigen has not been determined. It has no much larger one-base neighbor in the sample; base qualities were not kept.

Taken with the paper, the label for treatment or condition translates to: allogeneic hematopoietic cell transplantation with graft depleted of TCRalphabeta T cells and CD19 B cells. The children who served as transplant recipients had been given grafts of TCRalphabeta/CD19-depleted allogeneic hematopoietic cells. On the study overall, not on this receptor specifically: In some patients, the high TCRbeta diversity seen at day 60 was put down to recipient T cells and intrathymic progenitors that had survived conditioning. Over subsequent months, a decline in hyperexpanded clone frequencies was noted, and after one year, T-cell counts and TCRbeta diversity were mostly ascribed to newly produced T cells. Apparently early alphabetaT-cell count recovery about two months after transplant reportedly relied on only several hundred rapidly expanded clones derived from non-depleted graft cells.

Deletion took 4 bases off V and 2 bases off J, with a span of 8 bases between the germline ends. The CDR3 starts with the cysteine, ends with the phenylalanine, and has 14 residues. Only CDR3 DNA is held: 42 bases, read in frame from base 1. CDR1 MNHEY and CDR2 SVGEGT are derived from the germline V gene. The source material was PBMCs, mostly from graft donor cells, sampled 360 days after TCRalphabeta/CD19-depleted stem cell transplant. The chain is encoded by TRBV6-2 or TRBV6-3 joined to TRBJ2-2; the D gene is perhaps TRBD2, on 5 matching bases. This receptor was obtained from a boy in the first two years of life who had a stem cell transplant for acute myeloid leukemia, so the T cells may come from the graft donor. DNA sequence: TGTGCCAGCAGTTTTGACTATAACACCGGGGAGCTGTTTTTT. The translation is CASSFDYNTGELFF.